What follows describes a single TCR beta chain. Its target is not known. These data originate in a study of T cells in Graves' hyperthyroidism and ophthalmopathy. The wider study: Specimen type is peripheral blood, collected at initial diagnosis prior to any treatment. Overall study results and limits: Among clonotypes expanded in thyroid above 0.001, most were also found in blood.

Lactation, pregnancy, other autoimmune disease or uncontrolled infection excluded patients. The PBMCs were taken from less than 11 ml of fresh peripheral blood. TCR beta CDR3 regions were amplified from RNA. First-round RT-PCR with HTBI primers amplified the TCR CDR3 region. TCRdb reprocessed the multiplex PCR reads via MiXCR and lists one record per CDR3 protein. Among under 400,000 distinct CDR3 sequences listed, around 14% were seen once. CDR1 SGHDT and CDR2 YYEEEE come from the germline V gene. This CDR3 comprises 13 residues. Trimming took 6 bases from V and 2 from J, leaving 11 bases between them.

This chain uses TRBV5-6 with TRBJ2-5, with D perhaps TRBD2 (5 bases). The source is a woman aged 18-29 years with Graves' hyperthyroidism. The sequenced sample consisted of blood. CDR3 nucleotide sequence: TGTGCCAGCAATATACCGGGACAAGAGACCCAGTACTTC. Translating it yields CASNIPGQETQYF.